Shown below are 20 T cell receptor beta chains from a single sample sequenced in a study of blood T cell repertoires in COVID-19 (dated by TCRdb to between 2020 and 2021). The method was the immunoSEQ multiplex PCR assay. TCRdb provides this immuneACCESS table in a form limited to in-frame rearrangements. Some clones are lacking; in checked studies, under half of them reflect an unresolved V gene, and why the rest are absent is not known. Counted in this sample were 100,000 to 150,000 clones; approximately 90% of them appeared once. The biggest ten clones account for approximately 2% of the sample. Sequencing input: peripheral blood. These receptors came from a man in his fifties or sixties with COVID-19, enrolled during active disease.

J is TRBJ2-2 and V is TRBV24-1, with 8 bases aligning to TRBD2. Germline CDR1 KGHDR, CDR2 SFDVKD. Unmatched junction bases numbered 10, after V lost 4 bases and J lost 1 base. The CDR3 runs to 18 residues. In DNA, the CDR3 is TGTGCCACCAGTGAAACCGGGACTAGGGGAGGGAACACCGGGGAGCTGTTTTTT. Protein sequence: CATSETGTRGGNTGELFF.

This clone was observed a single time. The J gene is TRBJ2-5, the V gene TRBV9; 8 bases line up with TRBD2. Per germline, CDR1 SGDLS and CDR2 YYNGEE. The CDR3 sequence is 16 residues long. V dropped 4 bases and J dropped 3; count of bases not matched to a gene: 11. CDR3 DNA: TGTGCCAGCAGCCCCGGATCCGGTAGCGGGGAAGAGACCCAGTACTTC. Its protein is CASSPGSGSGEETQYF.

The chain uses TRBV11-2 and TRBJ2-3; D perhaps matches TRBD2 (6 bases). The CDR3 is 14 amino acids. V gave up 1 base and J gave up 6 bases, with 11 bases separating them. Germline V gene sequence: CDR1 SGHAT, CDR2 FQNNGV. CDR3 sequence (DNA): TGTGCCAGCAGCTTAGGAGTGGGGAGGGATACGCAGTATTTT. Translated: CASSLGVGRDTQYF.

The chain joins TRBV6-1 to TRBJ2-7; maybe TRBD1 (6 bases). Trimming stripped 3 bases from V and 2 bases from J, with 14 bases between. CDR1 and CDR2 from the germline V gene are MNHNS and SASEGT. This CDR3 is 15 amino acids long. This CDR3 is CASSEELGQPYEQYF. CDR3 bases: TGTGCCAGCAGTGAGGAGCTTGGACAGCCCTACGAGCAGTACTTC.

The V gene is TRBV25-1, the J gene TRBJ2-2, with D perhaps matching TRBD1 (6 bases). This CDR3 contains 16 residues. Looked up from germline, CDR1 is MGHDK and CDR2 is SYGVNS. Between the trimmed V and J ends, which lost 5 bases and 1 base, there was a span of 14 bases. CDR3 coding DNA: TGTGCCAGCAGTCCGCGGACAGCCGGGAACACCGGGGAGCTGTTTTTT. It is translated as CASSPRTAGNTGELFF.

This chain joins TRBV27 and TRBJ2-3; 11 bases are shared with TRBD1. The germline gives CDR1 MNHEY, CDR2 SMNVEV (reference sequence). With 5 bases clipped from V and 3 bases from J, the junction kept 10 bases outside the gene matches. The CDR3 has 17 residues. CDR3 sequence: CASSRRDRGWMTDTQYF. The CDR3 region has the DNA TGTGCCAGCAGTCGCCGGGACAGGGGGTGGATGACAGATACGCAGTATTTT.

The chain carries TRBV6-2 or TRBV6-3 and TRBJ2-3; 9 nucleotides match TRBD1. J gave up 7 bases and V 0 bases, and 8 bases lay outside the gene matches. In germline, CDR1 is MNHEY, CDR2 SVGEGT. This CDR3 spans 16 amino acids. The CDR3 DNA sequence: TGTGCCAGCAGTTACTCATCCGGACAGGGGATGTATACGCAGTATTTT. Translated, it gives CASSYSSGQGMYTQYF.

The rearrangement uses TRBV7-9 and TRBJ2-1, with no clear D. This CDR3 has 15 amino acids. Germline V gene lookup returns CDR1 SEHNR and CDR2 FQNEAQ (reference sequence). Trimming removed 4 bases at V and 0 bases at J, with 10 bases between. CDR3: CASSSQVSSYNEQFF. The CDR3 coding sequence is TGTGCCAGCAGCTCCCAGGTGAGCTCCTACAATGAGCAGTTCTTC.

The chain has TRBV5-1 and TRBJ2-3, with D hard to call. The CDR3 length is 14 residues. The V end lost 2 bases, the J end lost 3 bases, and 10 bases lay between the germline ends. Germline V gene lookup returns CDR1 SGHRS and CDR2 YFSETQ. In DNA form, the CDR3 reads TGCGCCAGCAGCTTACGGGTGGGTACAGATACGCAGTATTTT. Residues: CASSLRVGTDTQYF.

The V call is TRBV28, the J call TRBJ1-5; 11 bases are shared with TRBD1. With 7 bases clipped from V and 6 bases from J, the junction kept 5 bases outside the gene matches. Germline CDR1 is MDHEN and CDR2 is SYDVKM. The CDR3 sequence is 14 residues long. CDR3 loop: CASMWTGGRQPQHF. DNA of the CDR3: TGTGCCAGCATGTGGACAGGGGGCCGTCAGCCCCAGCATTTT.

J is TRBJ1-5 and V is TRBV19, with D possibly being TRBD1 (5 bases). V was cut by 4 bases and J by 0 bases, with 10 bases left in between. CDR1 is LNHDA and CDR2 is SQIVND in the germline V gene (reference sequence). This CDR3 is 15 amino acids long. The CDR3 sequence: CASSTPGDSNQPQHF. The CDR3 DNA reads TGTGCCAGTAGTACGCCGGGGGATAGCAATCAGCCCCAGCATTTT.

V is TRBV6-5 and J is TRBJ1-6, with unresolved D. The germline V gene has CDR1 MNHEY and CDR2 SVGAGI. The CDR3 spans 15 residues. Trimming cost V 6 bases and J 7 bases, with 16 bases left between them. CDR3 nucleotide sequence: TGTGCCAGCAGCCCCGGCGGCGGAATAAATTCACCCCTCCACTTT. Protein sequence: CASSPGGGINSPLHF.

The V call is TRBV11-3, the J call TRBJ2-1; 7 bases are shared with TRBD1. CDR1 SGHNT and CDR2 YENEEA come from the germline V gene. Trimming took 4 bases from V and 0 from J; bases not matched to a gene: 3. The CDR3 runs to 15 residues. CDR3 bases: TGTGCCAGCAGCTACAGGGGTGGCTCCTACAATGAGCAGTTCTTC. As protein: CASSYRGGSYNEQFF.

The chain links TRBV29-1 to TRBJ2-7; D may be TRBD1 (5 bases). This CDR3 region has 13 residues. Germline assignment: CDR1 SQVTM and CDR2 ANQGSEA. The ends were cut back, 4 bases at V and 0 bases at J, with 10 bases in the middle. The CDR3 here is CSVVLQGSYEQYF. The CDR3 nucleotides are TGCAGCGTTGTTCTTCAGGGCTCCTACGAGCAGTACTTC.

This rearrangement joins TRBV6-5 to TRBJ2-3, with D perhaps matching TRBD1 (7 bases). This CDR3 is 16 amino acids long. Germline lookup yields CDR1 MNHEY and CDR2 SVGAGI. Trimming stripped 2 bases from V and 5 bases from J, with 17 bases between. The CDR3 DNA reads TGTGCCAGCAGTTACCTCGGAGGGGGCAGGGGAGATACGCAGTATTTT. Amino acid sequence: CASSYLGGGRGDTQYF.

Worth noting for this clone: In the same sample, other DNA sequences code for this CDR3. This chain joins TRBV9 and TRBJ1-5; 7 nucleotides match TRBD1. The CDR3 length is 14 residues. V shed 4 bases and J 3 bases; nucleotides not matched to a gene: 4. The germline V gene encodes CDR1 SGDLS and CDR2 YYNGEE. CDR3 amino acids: CASSPGTDNQPQHF. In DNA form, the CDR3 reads TGTGCCAGCAGCCCTGGGACAGACAATCAGCCCCAGCATTTT.

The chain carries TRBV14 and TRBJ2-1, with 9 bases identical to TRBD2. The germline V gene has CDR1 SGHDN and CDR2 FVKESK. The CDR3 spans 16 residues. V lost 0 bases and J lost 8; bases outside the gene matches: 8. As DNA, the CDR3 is TGTGCCAGCAGCCAAGATCTCGCGGGAGGGTCGTATGAGCAGTTCTTC. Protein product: CASSQDLAGGSYEQFF.

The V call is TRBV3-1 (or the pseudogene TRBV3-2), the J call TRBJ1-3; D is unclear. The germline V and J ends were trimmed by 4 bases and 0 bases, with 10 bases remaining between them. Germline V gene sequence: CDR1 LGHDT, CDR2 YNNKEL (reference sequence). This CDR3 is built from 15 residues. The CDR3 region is CASSPSAGSGNTIYF. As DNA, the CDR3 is TGTGCCAGCAGCCCTTCGGCGGGCTCTGGAAACACCATATATTTT.

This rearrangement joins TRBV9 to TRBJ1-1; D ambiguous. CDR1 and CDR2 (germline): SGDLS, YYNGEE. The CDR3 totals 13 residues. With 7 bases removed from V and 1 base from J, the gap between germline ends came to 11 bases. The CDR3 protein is CASGPEGNTEAFF. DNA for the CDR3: TGTGCCAGCGGCCCGGAGGGGAACACTGAAGCTTTCTTT.

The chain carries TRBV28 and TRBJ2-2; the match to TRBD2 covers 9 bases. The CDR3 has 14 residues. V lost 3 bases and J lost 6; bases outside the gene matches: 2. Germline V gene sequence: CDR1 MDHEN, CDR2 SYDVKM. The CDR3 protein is CASSFSGSSGELFF. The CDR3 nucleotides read TGTGCCAGCAGTTTTAGCGGGAGTTCCGGGGAGCTGTTTTTT.